These 17 T cell receptor beta chains share one sample of origin, sequenced in a study of cytomegalovirus exposure and HLA in healthy donors. Primers included in the PCR were 60 Vbeta and 13 Jbeta primers. The method was immunoSEQ multiplex PCR; TCRdb's version includes in-frame clones alone and lacks a portion of them. Of some 130,000 clones in the sample, about 80% are singletons; the top ten hold 1%. The sample consisted of PBMCs. The receptor source for this set is a man aged 35 to 55 in good health and CMV-seronegative.

The chain has TRBV7-9 and TRBJ2-5; 8 bases match TRBD1. The CDR3 is made up of 14 amino acids. V shed 1 base and J 5 bases; nucleotides not matched to a gene: 3. The germline gives CDR1 SEHNR, CDR2 FQNEAQ (reference sequence). CDR3 sequence (DNA): TGTGCCAGCAGCTTAGGTCCAGGGGGCGAGACCCAGTACTTC. As protein: CASSLGPGGETQYF.

This chain links TRBV18 with TRBJ2-7; 8 bases agree with TRBD1. CDR3 length: 14 amino acids. The V segment lost 3 bases and the J segment 3 bases; nucleotides outside the gene matches: 4. The germline V gene encodes CDR1 KGHSH and CDR2 LQKENI. CDR3 bases: TGTGCCAGCTCACCCCCAGGGGGCGTCTACGAGCAGTACTTC. Translated: CASSPPGGVYEQYF. Complete variable domain (other parts from reference TRBV18 and TRBJ2-7): NAGVMQNPRHLVRRRGQEARLRCSPMKGHSHVYWYRQLPEEGLKFMVYLQKENIIDESGMPKERFSAEFPKEGPSILRIQQVVRGDSAAYFCASSPPGGVYEQYFGPGTRLTVT.

This chain uses TRBV7-3 with TRBJ2-6; unclear D gene. The CDR3 totals 18 residues. V was clipped by 3 bases and J by 0 bases, with 15 bases between them. Germline CDR1 SGHTA, CDR2 FQGTGA. CDR3 region: CASSLGRWSDSGANVLTF. CDR3 DNA: TGTGCCAGCAGCTTGGGCAGGTGGTCAGACTCTGGGGCCAACGTCCTGACTTTC.

This clone was counted only a few times. The V and J genes are TRBV7-2 and TRBJ2-3; D might be TRBD2 (7 bases). The length of the CDR3 is 15 residues. CDR1 is SGHTA and CDR2 is FQGNSA in the germline V gene. The germline V and J ends were trimmed by 0 bases and 5 bases, with 12 bases remaining between them. CDR3: CASSLAGGGGDTQYF. Here the CDR3 DNA reads TGTGCCAGCAGCTTAGCGGGAGGGGGAGGAGATACGCAGTATTTT.

This clone occurred a few times. This chain links TRBV5-5 with TRBJ1-4, with D perhaps matching TRBD1 (6 bases). Between the trimmed V and J ends, which lost 0 bases and 1 base, there was a span of 10 bases. The CDR3 extends over 16 amino acids. In germline, CDR1 is SGHKS, CDR2 YYEKEE (reference sequence). The CDR3 here is CASSLATTGTNEKLFF. The CDR3 nucleotides are TGTGCCAGCAGCTTGGCCACGACAGGAACTAATGAAAAACTGTTTTTT. The variable domain in full, with the rest retrieved from reference TRBV5-5 and TRBJ1-4, is DAGVTQSPTHLIKTRGQQVTLRCSPISGHKSVSWYQQVLGQGPQFIFQYYEKEERGRGNFPDRFSARQFPNYSSELNVNALLLGDSALYLCASSLATTGTNEKLFFGSGTQLSVL.

V gene TRBV7-9 combines with J gene TRBJ2-1, with 7 bases identical to TRBD2. Germline values: CDR1 SEHNR, CDR2 FQNEAQ (reference sequence). The V and J ends lost 5 bases and 5 bases, in that order; junction bases with no gene match: 6. This CDR3 spans 14 amino acids. This CDR3 reads CASSISGTNNEQFF. DNA of the CDR3: TGTGCCAGCAGCATCAGCGGGACCAACAATGAGCAGTTCTTC. The full variable domain, with the rest looked up from reference TRBV7-9 and TRBJ2-1, is DTGVSQNPRHKITKRGQNVTFRCDPISEHNRLYWYRQTLGQGPEFLTYFQNEAQLEKSRLLSDRFSAERPKGSFSTLEIQRTEQGDSAMYLCASSISGTNNEQFFGPGTRLTVL.

The genes are TRBV5-4 and TRBJ2-7; the D gene is possibly TRBD1 (5 bases). Germline V gene lookup returns CDR1 SGHNT and CDR2 YYREEE (reference sequence). The CDR3 is 13 residues long. The ends were cut back, 5 bases at V and 3 bases at J, with 12 bases in the middle. The CDR3 DNA reads as TGTGCCAGCAGTATAGCAGGGCTCTACGAGCAGTACTTC. Residues: CASSIAGLYEQYF.

The chain uses TRBV2 and TRBJ1-5, with D perhaps matching TRBD1 (5 bases). This CDR3 spans 15 amino acids. Trimming pared 5 bases from V and 0 bases from J, leaving 11 bases between. From germline, CDR1 is SNHLY and CDR2 FYNNEI. The CDR3 DNA reads TGTGCCAGCAGTAAGGACACGAATAGCAATCAGCCCCAGCATTTT. This encodes CASSKDTNSNQPQHF.

This clone has only one observation. This sequence joins TRBV28 and TRBJ1-5, with a weak D call TRBD1 (5 bases). Germline CDR1 MDHEN, CDR2 SYDVKM. Trimming cost V 6 bases and J 7 bases, with 16 bases left between them. CDR3 length: 14 amino acids. CDR3 nucleotides: TGTGCCAGCAGCTTGGGACTCTTAGGGCAGCCCCAGCATTTT. This encodes CASSLGLLGQPQHF.

The V and J genes are TRBV29-1 and TRBJ1-2, with D maybe TRBD1 (6 bases). The CDR3 has 18 residues. The germline V and J ends were trimmed by 6 bases and 4 bases, with 30 bases remaining between them. CDR1 and CDR2 from the germline V gene are SQVTM and ANQGSEA. Here the CDR3 DNA reads TGCAGCGTCCTCCCTAGTTCTGCGACAGGCCGAAGTTCCTATGGCTACACCTTC. Protein sequence: CSVLPSSATGRSSYGYTF.

The CDR3, as DNA: TGTGCCAGCAGTGAAAGAAGCGAACTTCTAGCCAAAAACATTCAGTACTTC. Translation gives CASSERSELLAKNIQYF. The chain recombines TRBV6-1 with TRBJ2-4; unclear D gene. CDR3 length: 17 residues. The V gene lost 2 bases and the J gene lost 0 bases, with 14 bases spanning the gap. Germline CDR1 is MNHNS and CDR2 is SASEGT.

This sequence joins TRBV6-5 and TRBJ2-2, with TRBD1 matching over 8 bases. Germline CDR1 is MNHEY and CDR2 is SVGAGI. V dropped 10 bases and J dropped 4; count of bases not matched to a gene: 11. The CDR3 is 15 residues long. The CDR3 protein is CATNRGSSFTGELFF. Written as DNA, the CDR3 is TGTGCCACCAACAGGGGGAGTAGTTTCACCGGGGAGCTGTTTTTT.

V gene TRBV19 combines with J gene TRBJ1-4; D possibly corresponds to TRBD1 (6 bases). The CDR3 runs to 13 residues. V was pared by 9 bases and J by 0 bases, with 8 bases between. Germline lookup yields CDR1 LNHDA and CDR2 SQIVND (reference sequence). The CDR3 DNA reads as TGTGCCAGCAGACAGGCAACTAATGAAAAACTGTTTTTT. It encodes CASRQATNEKLFF.

In this sample, this clone turned up a few times. The chain employs TRBV7-8 and TRBJ2-2; a possible D gene is TRBD2 (6 bases). V lost 6 bases and J 5 bases, leaving 19 bases between the germline ends. Germline loops: CDR1 SGHVS, CDR2 FQNEAQ. CDR3 size: 16 residues. CDR3 DNA sequence: TGTGCCAGCAGTGTCAGGGACTTATTAGGGACCGGGGAGCTGTTTTTT. Amino acids: CASSVRDLLGTGELFF.

This clone has just one count. The chain has TRBV7-9 and TRBJ2-3; D is unclear. Germline values: CDR1 SEHNR, CDR2 FQNEAQ (reference sequence). Trimming took off 7 bases at V and 3 bases at J, with 14 bases between the two ends. The length of the CDR3 is 14 residues. CDR3 bases: TGTGCCAGCACCTTGGGCCGTACTACAGATACGCAGTATTTT. Translated, it gives CASTLGRTTDTQYF.

This clone was detected only a few times. The chain recombines TRBV6-5 with TRBJ2-3; weak D call: TRBD2 (5 bases). Trimming stripped 6 bases from V and 6 bases from J, with 16 bases between. Germline V CDR1 and CDR2: MNHEY, SVGAGI. CDR3 size: 14 residues. The CDR3 loop is CASSLRPGFDTQYF. CDR3 sequence (DNA): TGTGCCAGCAGCCTCCGGCCGGGGTTCGATACGCAGTATTTT.

The chain couples TRBV7-3 to TRBJ2-1, with D tentatively TRBD2 (6 bases). The germline V gene encodes CDR1 SGHTA and CDR2 FQGTGA. This CDR3 has 14 amino acids. V shed 2 bases and J shed 2 bases, with 7 bases lying between them. CDR3 DNA sequence: TGTGCCAGCAGCTTAGGGGGGACCTACAATGAGCAGTTCTTC. It translates to CASSLGGTYNEQFF.